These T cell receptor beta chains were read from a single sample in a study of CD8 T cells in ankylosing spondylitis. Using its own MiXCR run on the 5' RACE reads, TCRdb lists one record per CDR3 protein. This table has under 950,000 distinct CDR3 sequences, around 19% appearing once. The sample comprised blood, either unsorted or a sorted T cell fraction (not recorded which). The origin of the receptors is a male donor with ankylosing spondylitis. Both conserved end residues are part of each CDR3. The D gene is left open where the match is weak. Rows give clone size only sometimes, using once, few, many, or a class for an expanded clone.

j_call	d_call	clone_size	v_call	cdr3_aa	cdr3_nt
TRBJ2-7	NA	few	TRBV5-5	CASSFRDGSMVEQYF	TGTGCCAGCAGCTTTCGGGACGGAAGCATGGTCGAGCAGTACTTC
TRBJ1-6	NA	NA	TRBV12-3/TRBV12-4	CASRGGARETPQNSPLHF	TGTGCCAGCAGGGGAGGAGCCAGGGAGACGCCCCAGAATTCACCCCTCCACTTT
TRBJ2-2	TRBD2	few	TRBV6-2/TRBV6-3	CASSLGRLAGNTGELFF	TGTGCCAGCAGTTTGGGTCGACTAGCGGGAAACACCGGGGAGCTGTTTTTT
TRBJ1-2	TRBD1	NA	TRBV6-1	CASSPRGGTGGYGYTF	TGTGCCAGCAGTCCCCGGGGAGGAACAGGGGGCTATGGCTACACCTTC
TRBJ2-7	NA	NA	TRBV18	CASSPARRYEQYF	TGTGCCAGCTCACCAGCGAGACGGTACGAGCAGTACTTC
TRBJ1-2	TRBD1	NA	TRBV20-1	CSARGAGGYGYTF	TGCAGTGCTAGAGGGGCAGGGGGCTATGGCTACACCTTC
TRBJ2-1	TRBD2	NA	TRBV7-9	CASSLDLAGGRDEQFF	TGTGCCAGCAGCTTAGACCTAGCGGGAGGACGAGATGAGCAGTTCTTC
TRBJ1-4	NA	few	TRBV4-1	CASSQEGVRGGREKLFF	TGCGCCAGCAGCCAAGAGGGGGTGCGGGGAGGGAGGGAAAAACTGTTTTTT
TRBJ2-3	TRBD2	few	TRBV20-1	CSASSSGMMDTQYF	TGCAGTGCTAGTTCTAGCGGGATGATGGATACGCAGTATTTT
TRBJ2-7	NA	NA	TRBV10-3	CAISDSGTSYEQYF	TGTGCCATCAGTGATTCAGGGACCTCCTACGAGCAGTACTTC
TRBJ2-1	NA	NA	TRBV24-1	CATSDFGGRGSYNEQFF	TGTGCCACCAGTGATTTTGGGGGTCGGGGTTCCTACAATGAGCAGTTCTTC
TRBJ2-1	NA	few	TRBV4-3	CASSRWTSDNEQFF	TGCGCCAGCAGCCGTTGGACGTCGGATAATGAGCAGTTCTTC
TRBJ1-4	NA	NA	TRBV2	CASSEWNRMTEKLFF	TGTGCCAGCAGTGAATGGAACAGGATGACGGAAAAACTGTTTTTT
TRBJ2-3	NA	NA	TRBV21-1	CASSNHPDTQYF	TGTGCCAGCAGCAACCACCCAGATACGCAGTATTTT
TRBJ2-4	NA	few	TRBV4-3	CASSQEGTGLYF	TGCGCCAGCAGCCAAGAAGGCACAGGGCTGTACTTC
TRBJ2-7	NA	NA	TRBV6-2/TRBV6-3	CASSPVDTSTKQYF	TGTGCCAGCAGCCCCGTAGACACGTCTACGAAGCAGTACTTC
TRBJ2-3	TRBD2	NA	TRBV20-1	CRSRQLTSGREEFTDTQYF	TGCAGATCTCGCCAACTGACTAGCGGGAGGGAAGAGTTCACAGATACGCAGTATTTT
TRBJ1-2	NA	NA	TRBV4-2	CASSQASGTPSYGYTF	TGTGCCAGCAGCCAAGCCTCCGGGACCCCCAGCTATGGCTACACCTTC
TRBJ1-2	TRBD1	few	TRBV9	CASSVAGGQGVRYTF	TGTGCCAGCAGCGTAGCTGGAGGACAGGGGGTCCGCTACACCTTC
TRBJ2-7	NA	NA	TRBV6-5	CASSASIGYEQYF	TGTGCCAGCAGTGCCTCGATCGGCTACGAGCAGTACTTC
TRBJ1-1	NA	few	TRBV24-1	CATSDPREGTEAFF	TGTGCCACCAGTGACCCCAGGGAGGGCACTGAAGCTTTCTTT
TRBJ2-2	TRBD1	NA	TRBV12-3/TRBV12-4	CASSIMTGQNTGELFF	TGTGCCAGCAGTATTATGACAGGGCAAAACACCGGGGAGCTGTTTTTT
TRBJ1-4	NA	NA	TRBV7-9	CASSLAGWGATNEKLFF	TGTGCCAGCAGCTTAGCAGGGTGGGGTGCAACTAATGAAAAACTGTTTTTT
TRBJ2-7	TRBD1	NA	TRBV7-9	CASSHRDRAHEQYF	TGTGCCAGCAGCCACAGGGACAGGGCCCACGAGCAGTACTTC
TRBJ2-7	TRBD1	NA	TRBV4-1	CASSQEGVSGGAGQYF	TGCGCCAGCAGCCAAGAAGGGGTGTCAGGGGGCGCCGGGCAGTACTTC
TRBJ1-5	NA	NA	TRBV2	CASSESGQPQHF	TGTGCCAGCAGTGAATCAGGACAGCCCCAGCATTTT
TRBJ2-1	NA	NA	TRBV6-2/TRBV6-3	CASSYDKEGEGGNEQFF	TGTGCCAGCAGTTACGACAAGGAGGGTGAAGGAGGCAATGAGCAGTTCTTC
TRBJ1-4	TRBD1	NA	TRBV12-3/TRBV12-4	CASSFLGQVDEKLFF	TGTGCCAGCAGTTTTTTGGGACAGGTGGATGAAAAACTGTTTTTT
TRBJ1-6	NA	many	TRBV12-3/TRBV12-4	CASTGRLNSPLHF	TGTGCCAGTACCGGACGGTTGAATTCACCCCTCCACTTT
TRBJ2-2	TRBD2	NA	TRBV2	CASSGPGLGSGELFF	TGTGCCAGCAGTGGCCCCGGACTAGGGTCCGGGGAGCTGTTTTTT
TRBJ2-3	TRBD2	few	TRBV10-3	CATYSGTSTDTQYF	TGTGCCACTTACAGCGGGACGAGCACAGATACGCAGTATTTT
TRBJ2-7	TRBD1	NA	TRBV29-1	CSVRTGGYEQYF	TGCAGCGTGCGGACAGGGGGTTACGAGCAGTACTTC
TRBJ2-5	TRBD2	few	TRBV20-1	CSARVWGGETQYF	TGCAGTGCTAGGGTTTGGGGGGGAGAGACCCAGTACTTC
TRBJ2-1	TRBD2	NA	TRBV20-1	CSAGPSGTPGNEQFF	TGCAGTGCTGGTCCTAGCGGGACCCCAGGCAATGAGCAGTTCTTC
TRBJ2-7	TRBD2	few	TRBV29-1	CSVGRLAGGYEQYF	TGCAGCGTTGGTAGACTAGCGGGAGGTTACGAGCAGTACTTC